These 23 T cell receptor beta chains were sequenced from one sample in a study of spatial heterogeneity in lung cancer. Study-wide findings and caveats: Tumor mutation counts were tracked by expanded intratumoral alpha and beta TCR counts.

These receptors lack a known antigen. TCRdb recomputed calls from the 5' RACE reads with MiXCR, one row per CDR3 protein. Seen here are several thousand distinct CDR3 sequences, 8% to 10% observed once, and the top ten hold roughly 9%. Time point noted: sample taken at primary tumor resection. Material: lung tumor tissue, obtained at surgery. These receptors all come from a male donor with early-stage non-small cell lung cancer.

This chain uses TRBV29-1 with TRBJ2-5; D is perhaps TRBD1 (6 bases). V was cut by 4 bases and J by 4 bases, with 13 bases left in between. Germline CDR1 is SQVTM and CDR2 is ANQGSEA. The CDR3 runs to 13 residues. CDR3 nucleotides: TGCAGCGTTGGAGGGAGAGGGGGAGAGACCCAGTACTTC. Translation gives CSVGGRGGETQYF.

The V call is TRBV15, the J call TRBJ2-5; 10 bases line up with TRBD1. Germline V gene lookup returns CDR1 LNHNV and CDR2 YYDKDF (reference sequence). V lost 0 bases to trimming and J lost 2 bases; unmatched junction nucleotides: 3. The CDR3 spans 16 residues. CDR3 amino acids: CATSRDPGQGQETQYF. DNA for the CDR3: TGTGCCACCAGCAGAGACCCGGGACAGGGGCAAGAGACCCAGTACTTC.

This clonotype was picked up a small number of times. V usage is TRBV5-1 and J usage is TRBJ2-1; D is perhaps TRBD1 (6 bases). The germline CDR1 and CDR2 sequences are SGHRS and YFSETQ. This CDR3 comprises 12 residues. V was clipped by 0 bases and J by 9 bases, with 7 bases between them. In DNA, the CDR3 is TGCGCCAGCAGCTTGGAAGGGGGTGAGCAGTTCTTC. Translation gives CASSLEGGEQFF. Supplemented by reference TRBV5-1 and TRBJ2-1, the full variable domain reads KAGVTQTPRYLIKTRGQQVTLSCSPISGHRSVSWYQQTPGQGLQFLFEYFSETQRNKGNFPGRFSGRQFSNSRSEMNVSTLELGDSALYLCASSLEGGEQFFGPGTRLTVL.

In this sample, this clonotype turned up many times. The V call is TRBV7-2, the J call TRBJ2-5; D remains unclear. Trimming left V 9 bases short and J 7 bases short, with 18 bases between. The CDR3 contains 13 residues. Per germline, CDR1 SGHTA and CDR2 FQGNSA. Written as DNA, the CDR3 is TGTGCCAGTGCTGCGACGGGCGGTACGACCCAGTACTTC. This translates into CASAATGGTTQYF.

This chain joins TRBV7-8 and TRBJ1-2; D is unresolved. V lost 1 base, J lost 2 bases, and 5 bases lay in between. The CDR3 spans 13 residues. Germline CDR1 is SGHVS and CDR2 is FQNEAQ. The CDR3 DNA reads TGTGCCAGCAGCTTAGAAGCGAACTATGGCTACACCTTC. This codes for CASSLEANYGYTF.

This clonotype has only a few counts. The chain combines TRBV11-1 with TRBJ2-3, with TRBD2 identical over 7 bases. Germline CDR1 is SGHAT and CDR2 is FQDESV (reference sequence). V was clipped by 5 bases and J by 1 base; unmatched bases: 3. The CDR3 length is 14 residues. In nucleotides, the CDR3 is TGTGCCAGCAGCCCCGCGGGGGGCACAGATACGCAGTATTTT. Encoded protein: CASSPAGGTDTQYF.

At least ten counts were recorded for this clonotype. The rearrangement links TRBV18 to TRBJ2-7; 9 positions agree with TRBD2. The germline V gene has CDR1 KGHSH and CDR2 LQKENI. With V trimmed by 6 bases and J by 7 bases, 10 bases remained unmatched. This CDR3 has 14 amino acids. The CDR3 DNA follows: TGTGCCAGCTCTGAGCAGCGGGGGGAGGATGAGCAGTACTTC. Translated: CASSEQRGEDEQYF.

This clonotype is judged medium-sized. V is TRBV29-1 and J is TRBJ2-5; D is undetermined. Germline CDR1 is SQVTM and CDR2 is ANQGSEA. V lost 3 bases, J lost 2 bases, and 7 bases lay in between. This CDR3 has 12 amino acids. In DNA form, the CDR3 reads TGCAGCGTTGAGGCAAAGCAAGAGACCCAGTACTTC. It translates to CSVEAKQETQYF.

The V call is TRBV7-3, the J call TRBJ1-5, with TRBD1 matching 7 bases. This CDR3 has 13 amino acids. CDR1 is SGHTA, CDR2 FQGTGA, per germline. J was trimmed by 7 bases and V by 3 bases; bases with no gene match: 3. CDR3: CASSLYRGQPQHF. CDR3 sequence (DNA): TGTGCCAGCAGCTTGTACAGGGGCCAGCCCCAGCATTTT.

This clonotype has ten or more counts. The rearrangement uses TRBV27 and TRBJ1-3; no reliable D call. The CDR3 covers 12 residues. With 5 bases removed from V and 4 bases from J, the gap between germline ends came to 6 bases. CDR1 and CDR2 (germline): MNHEY, SMNVEV (reference sequence). The CDR3 coding sequence is TGTGCCAGCAGTCCGGGAGGAAACACCATATATTTT. Encoded protein: CASSPGGNTIYF.

The V call is TRBV3-1, the J call TRBJ1-6; D is undetermined. V lost 0 bases and J lost 9, with 12 bases in between. The CDR3 extends over 15 amino acids. Looked up from germline, CDR1 is LGHDT and CDR2 is YNNKEL (reference sequence). CDR3 region: CASSQDGRNGSPLHF. The CDR3 DNA is TGTGCCAGCAGCCAAGATGGACGGAACGGTTCACCCCTCCACTTT.

The chain has TRBV29-1 and TRBJ2-1; TRBD2 is a possible D gene (6 bases). Deletions cut 6 bases from V and 8 bases from J, with 11 bases between. In germline, CDR1 is SQVTM, CDR2 ANQGSEA. The CDR3 has 11 amino acids. DNA of the CDR3: TGCAGCGTACGGAGGGAAGATGAGCAGTTCTTC. The encoded protein is CSVRREDEQFF.

The chain uses TRBV4-1 and TRBJ1-6; perhaps TRBD1 as D (5 bases). Germline V lookup: CDR1 MGHRA, CDR2 YSYEKL. Between the trimmed V and J ends, which lost 4 bases and 7 bases, there was a span of 11 bases. The CDR3 extends over 14 amino acids. The CDR3 sequence is CASSPGTENSPLHF. In DNA, the CDR3 is TGCGCCAGCAGCCCGGGGACTGAAAATTCACCCCTCCACTTT.

This clonotype was detected only a few times. CDR3 sequence reads: CASSPHRPGSVDTQYF. The CDR3 DNA sequence: TGTGCCAGCAGTCCCCACCGTCCGGGCAGTGTCGATACGCAGTATTTT. The chain couples TRBV28 to TRBJ2-3; D gene uncertain. The CDR3 loop spans 16 amino acids. Germline CDR1 is MDHEN and CDR2 is SYDVKM. V lost 5 bases and J lost 6, with 21 bases in between.

This clonotype is labeled medium-sized. This chain joins TRBV11-3 and TRBJ2-3, with TRBD2 identical over 12 bases. The germline V gene has CDR1 SGHNT and CDR2 YENEEA. There are 14 residues in the CDR3. With V trimmed by 5 bases and J by 5 bases, 2 bases remained unmatched. This CDR3 reads CASSGTSGLDTQYF. The CDR3 DNA reads as TGTGCCAGCAGCGGGACTAGCGGGTTAGATACGCAGTATTTT.

Within the sample, this clonotype is medium-sized. CDR3: CASSPLTGPRSEQYF. The CDR3 DNA is TGTGCCAGCTCACCACTGACAGGCCCCAGGTCCGAGCAGTACTTC. The chain carries TRBV18 and TRBJ2-7, with a weak D call TRBD1 (6 bases). V was shortened by 1 base and J by 6 bases, with 16 bases between the two germline ends. The CDR3 is 15 residues long. Looked up from germline, CDR1 is KGHSH and CDR2 is LQKENI. The full variable domain, its missing parts supplied by reference TRBV18 and TRBJ2-7, is NAGVMQNPRHLVRRRGQEARLRCSPMKGHSHVYWYRQLPEEGLKFMVYLQKENIIDESGMPKERFSAEFPKEGPSILRIQQVVRGDSAAYFCASSPLTGPRSEQYFGPGTRLTVT.

By share, this clonotype ranks as medium-sized. The CDR3 sequence: CASSLGTGGVHGYTF. Written as DNA, the CDR3 is TGTGCCAGCAGTCTAGGGACAGGGGGGGTCCATGGCTACACCTTC. The J gene is TRBJ1-2, the V gene TRBV12-3 or TRBV12-4; 11 bases map to TRBD1. V dropped 5 bases and J dropped 6; count of bases not matched to a gene: 8. The CDR3 loop spans 15 amino acids.

This clonotype showed up just a few times. The chain uses TRBV30 and TRBJ2-2; 14 bases are a match to TRBD2. With 8 bases clipped from V and 4 bases from J, the junction kept 6 bases outside the gene matches. This CDR3 has 15 residues. Germline CDR1 reads GTSNPN; CDR2 reads SVGIG (reference sequence). The CDR3 protein is CARGLAGAGTGELFF. CDR3 coding DNA: TGTGCCAGGGGACTAGCGGGAGCCGGCACCGGGGAGCTGTTTTTT.

By sample fraction, this clonotype is medium-sized. V usage is TRBV27 and J usage is TRBJ2-5, with D possibly TRBD2 on 6 matching bases. The CDR3 is 14 residues long. The ends were cut back, 6 bases at V and 9 bases at J, with 20 bases in the middle. Germline CDR1 MNHEY, CDR2 SMNVEV (reference sequence). CDR3 DNA sequence: TGTGCCAGCAGACGCTCGGCGCCGGGCGGGGCCCAGTACTTC. As protein: CASRRSAPGGAQYF.

This clonotype has ten or more counts. The chain carries TRBV6-5 and TRBJ1-2; a weak D match, TRBD1 (6 bases). Germline CDR1 MNHEY, CDR2 SVGAGI. V dropped 2 bases and J dropped 0 bases, with 13 bases sitting between them. CDR3 length: 16 amino acids. In DNA, the CDR3 is TGTGCCAGCAGTTACGGTGGGGGCGGCTCTAACTATGGCTACACCTTC. Protein product: CASSYGGGGSNYGYTF.

This clonotype showed up many times. V and J are TRBV11-3 and TRBJ2-2, with 8 bases fitting TRBD1. The CDR3 is 15 residues long. The V and J ends lost 5 bases and 4 bases, in that order; junction bases with no gene match: 6. The V gene's germline CDR1 is SGHNT and CDR2 YENEEA. In nucleotides, the CDR3 is TGTGCCAGCAGCCCTCGGACAGGGCCCACCGGGGAGCTGTTTTTT. Amino acids: CASSPRTGPTGELFF.

In this sample, this clonotype is medium-sized. This chain links TRBV6-5 with TRBJ2-6; D possibly uses TRBD1 or TRBD2 (5 bases each). Per germline, CDR1 MNHEY and CDR2 SVGAGI. Trimming removed 1 base from V and 2 bases from J, with 9 bases in between. The CDR3 loop spans 16 amino acids. CDR3 sequence reads: CASSYFQGAGANVLTF. CDR3 sequence (DNA): TGTGCCAGCAGTTACTTTCAGGGAGCTGGGGCCAACGTCCTGACTTTC.

This chain links TRBV5-1 with TRBJ1-1; no definite D call. The CDR3 contains 15 residues. Per germline, CDR1 SGHRS and CDR2 YFSETQ. The V end was cut by 1 base, the J end by 5 bases, with 15 bases between. The CDR3 spells CASSLRGGSVTEAFF. The CDR3 bases are TGCGCCAGCAGCTTGCGCGGAGGATCCGTGACTGAAGCTTTCTTT.